The 12 T cell receptor beta chains listed next were all sequenced from one sample in a study of cytomegalovirus exposure and HLA in healthy donors. The PCR made use of 60 Vbeta and 13 Jbeta primers. Libraries were prepared by immunoSEQ multiplex PCR; TCRdb keeps only in-frame clonotypes and omits some of them. The sample shows roughly 100,000 clones, over 75% of them seen only once. Sequencing was performed on PBMCs. These TCRs come from a man aged 25 to 45 in good health and CMV-seropositive.

The V and J genes are TRBV5-1 and TRBJ1-1; D not resolved. V was shortened by 2 bases and J by 4 bases, with 9 bases between the two germline ends. This CDR3 region has 13 residues. Germline CDR1 is SGHRS and CDR2 is YFSETQ. The CDR3 region is CASSFKEGTEAFF. The CDR3 DNA sequence: TGCGCCAGCAGCTTCAAGGAGGGCACTGAAGCTTTCTTT.

The gene calls are TRBV16 and TRBJ1-1; the D is unclear. The CDR3 spans 14 residues. Trimming left V 1 base short and J 11 bases short, with 17 bases between. Germline assignment: CDR1 KGHSY and CDR2 FQNENV. The CDR3 coding sequence is TGTGCCAGCAGCCAATATCCCACGACTGGAGCGGCTTTCTTT. Encoded protein: CASSQYPTTGAAFF.

This chain joins TRBV6-5 and TRBJ2-5, with D possibly TRBD2 on 5 matching bases. The tail of the sequence fits TRBJ2-7 better, so the J call may be wrong. There are 14 residues in the CDR3. Germline values: CDR1 MNHEY, CDR2 SVGAGI. DNA for the CDR3: TGTGCCAGCAGCGCGGCCGGGATCAGCTACGAGCAGTACTTC. It specifies CASSAAGISYEQYF.

The V and J genes are TRBV7-9 and TRBJ2-1; TRBD1 agrees at 8 bases. Germline CDR1 reads SEHNR; CDR2 reads FQNEAQ (reference sequence). V lost 5 bases and J lost 0; bases outside the gene matches: 6. The length of the CDR3 is 16 residues. In nucleotides, the CDR3 is TGTGCCAGCAGCCCGGGACAGGACTACTCCTACAATGAGCAGTTCTTC. It is translated as CASSPGQDYSYNEQFF.

V usage is TRBV27 and J usage is TRBJ1-1; 8 nucleotides agree with TRBD1. The V and J ends lost 3 bases and 4 bases, in that order; junction bases with no gene match: 4. Germline V CDR1 and CDR2: MNHEY, SMNVEV (reference sequence). The CDR3 consists of 14 residues. CDR3 protein: CASSLGQVATEAFF. The CDR3 DNA reads as TGTGCCAGCAGTTTGGGACAGGTTGCCACTGAAGCTTTCTTT.

This sequence joins TRBV4-2 and TRBJ2-1; the match to TRBD2 covers 9 bases. The CDR3 sequence is 17 residues long. The germline CDR1 and CDR2 sequences are LGHNA and YNFKEQ. The J segment lost 0 bases and the V segment lost 4 bases, leaving 7 bases of the junction unmatched. CDR3 nucleotides: TGTGCCAGCAGCCCAGCGCGGGGGGGTTACTCCTACAATGAGCAGTTCTTC. It encodes CASSPARGGYSYNEQFF.

This chain joins TRBV5-1 and TRBJ1-2; D is possibly TRBD1 (5 bases). The germline V and J ends were trimmed by 0 bases and 4 bases, with 10 bases remaining between them. The length of the CDR3 is 14 residues. Germline CDR1 reads SGHRS; CDR2 reads YFSETQ. CDR3 in amino acids: CASSLDQGLYGYTF. The CDR3 DNA follows: TGCGCCAGCAGCTTGGACCAGGGTCTCTATGGCTACACCTTC. The full variable domain, its missing parts supplied by reference TRBV5-1 and TRBJ1-2, is KAGVTQTPRYLIKTRGQQVTLSCSPISGHRSVSWYQQTPGQGLQFLFEYFSETQRNKGNFPGRFSGRQFSNSRSEMNVSTLELGDSALYLCASSLDQGLYGYTFGSGTRLTVV.

This clone was seen a handful of times. Other nucleotide sequences in the sample specify the same CDR3. The chain combines TRBV19 with TRBJ1-6; D is ambiguous. Trimming took 4 bases from V and 7 from J, leaving 5 bases between them. The V gene's germline CDR1 is LNHDA and CDR2 SQIVND (reference sequence). CDR3 length: 12 residues. The CDR3 here is CASSTQNSPLHF. The CDR3 coding sequence is TGTGCCAGTAGTACCCAGAATTCACCCCTCCACTTT.

The rearrangement links TRBV13 to TRBJ2-7; a weak D match, TRBD2 (6 bases). The V end lost 1 base, the J end lost 9 bases, and 16 bases lay between the germline ends. Germline assignment: CDR1 PRHDT and CDR2 FYEKMQ (reference sequence). The length of the CDR3 is 14 residues. For the CDR3, the DNA is TGTGCCAGCAGCTTAGTCCGGGGGTCGGGCGGGCAGTACTTC. Encoded protein: CASSLVRGSGGQYF.

In this sample, this clone turned up once. This chain links TRBV7-6 with TRBJ2-5; 14 bases agree with TRBD2. CDR1 is SGHVS and CDR2 is FNYEAQ in the germline V gene. This CDR3 contains 15 residues. V shed 5 bases and J 4 bases; nucleotides not matched to a gene: 3. CDR3 sequence reads: CASSPGTSGRETQYF. The CDR3 coding sequence is TGTGCCAGCAGCCCCGGGACTAGCGGGAGAGAGACCCAGTACTTC.

This clone was detected only once. V usage is TRBV18 and J usage is TRBJ1-2; 7 nucleotides match TRBD1. The CDR3 has 15 residues. The V segment lost 5 bases and the J segment 3 bases; nucleotides outside the gene matches: 9. Germline values: CDR1 KGHSH, CDR2 LQKENI. CDR3 DNA sequence: TGTGCCAGCTCAGAGGTCCGACAGGGATACTATGGCTACACCTTC. It encodes CASSEVRQGYYGYTF.

This sequence joins TRBV19 and TRBJ1-2; the match to TRBD1 covers 9 bases. The CDR3 length is 13 residues. CDR1 is LNHDA, CDR2 SQIVND, per germline (reference sequence). V trimming: 10 bases; J trimming: 2 bases; junction bases outside the gene matches: 5. CDR3 loop: CATQGQGNYGYTF. CDR3 DNA sequence: TGTGCCACCCAGGGACAGGGAAACTATGGCTACACCTTC.